This T cell receptor beta chain was profiled in a study of identical twins. In this sample, this clonotype turned up a few times. This CDR3 has 15 amino acids. Germline V gene lookup returns CDR1 ENHRY and CDR2 SYGVKD. The V end lost 4 bases, the J end lost 2 bases, and 11 bases lay between the germline ends. MiXCR, applied by TCRdb to the 5' RACE reads, yields one record per CDR3 protein. The profile covers more than 400,000 distinct CDR3 sequences, with about 16% appearing a single time and around 0.48% taken by the ten largest. These sequences were also reported in another study, on yellow fever vaccine responses in identical twins.

The TCR comes from a woman under 30 in good health. The V call is TRBV10-3, the J call TRBJ2-2; D possibly corresponds to TRBD1 (5 bases). Sample: CD4+ T cells sorted from blood. In DNA form, the CDR3 reads TGTGCCATCAGTGGACAGAGCCGTAACACCGGGGAGCTGTTTTTT. It is translated as CAISGQSRNTGELFF.